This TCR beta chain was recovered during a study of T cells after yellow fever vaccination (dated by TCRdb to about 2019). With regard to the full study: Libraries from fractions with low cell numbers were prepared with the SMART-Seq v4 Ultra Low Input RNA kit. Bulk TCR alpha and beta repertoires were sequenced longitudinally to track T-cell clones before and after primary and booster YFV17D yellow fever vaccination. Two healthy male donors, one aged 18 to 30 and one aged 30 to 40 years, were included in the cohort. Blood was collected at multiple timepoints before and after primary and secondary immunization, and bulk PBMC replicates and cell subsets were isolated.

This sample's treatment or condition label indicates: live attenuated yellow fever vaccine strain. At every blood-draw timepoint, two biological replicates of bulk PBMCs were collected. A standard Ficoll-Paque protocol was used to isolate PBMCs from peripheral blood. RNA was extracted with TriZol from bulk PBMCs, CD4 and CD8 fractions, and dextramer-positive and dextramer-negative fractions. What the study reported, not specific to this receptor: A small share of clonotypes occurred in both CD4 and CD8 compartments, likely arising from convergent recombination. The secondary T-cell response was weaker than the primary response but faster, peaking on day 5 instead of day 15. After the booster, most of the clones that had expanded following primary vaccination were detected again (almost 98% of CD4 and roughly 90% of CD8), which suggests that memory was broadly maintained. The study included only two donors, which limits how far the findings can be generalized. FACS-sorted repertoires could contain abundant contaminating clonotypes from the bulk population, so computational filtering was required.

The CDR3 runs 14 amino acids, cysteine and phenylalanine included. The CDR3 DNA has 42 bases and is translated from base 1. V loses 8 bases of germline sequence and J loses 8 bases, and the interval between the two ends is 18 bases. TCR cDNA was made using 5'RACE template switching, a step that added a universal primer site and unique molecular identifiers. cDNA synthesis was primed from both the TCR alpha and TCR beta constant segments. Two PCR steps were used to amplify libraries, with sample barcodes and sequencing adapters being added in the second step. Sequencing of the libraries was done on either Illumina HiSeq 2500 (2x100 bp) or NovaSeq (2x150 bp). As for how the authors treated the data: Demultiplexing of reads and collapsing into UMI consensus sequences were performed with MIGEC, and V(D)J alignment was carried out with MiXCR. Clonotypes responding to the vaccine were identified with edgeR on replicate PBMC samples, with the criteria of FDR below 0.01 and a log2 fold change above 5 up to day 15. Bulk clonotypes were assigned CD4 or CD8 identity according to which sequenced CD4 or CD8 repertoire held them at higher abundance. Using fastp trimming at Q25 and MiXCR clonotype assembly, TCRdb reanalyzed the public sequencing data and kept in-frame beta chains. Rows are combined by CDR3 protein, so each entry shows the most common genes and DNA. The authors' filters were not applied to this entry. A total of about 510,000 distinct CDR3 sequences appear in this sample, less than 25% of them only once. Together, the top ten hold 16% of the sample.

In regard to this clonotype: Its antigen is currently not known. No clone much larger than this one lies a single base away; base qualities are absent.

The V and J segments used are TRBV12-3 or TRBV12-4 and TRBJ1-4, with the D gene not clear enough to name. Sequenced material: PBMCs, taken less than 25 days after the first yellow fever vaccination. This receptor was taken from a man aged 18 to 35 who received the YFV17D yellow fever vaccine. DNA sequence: TGTGCCAGCGGAGGTCTGGGATTGTCCGAAAAACTGTTTTTT. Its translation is CASGGLGLSEKLFF.